One sample yielded the 7 T cell receptor beta chains listed below, sequenced in a study of shared clonotypes between healthy human individuals. Profiling relied on immunoSEQ multiplex PCR, and the TCRdb table lists in-frame clones only, not all of them. Among some 2,100,000 clones, about 92% were seen once, and the ten largest hold under 2%. CD45RO-negative, CCR7-positively selected cells formed the naive CD8 fraction, excluding terminally differentiated effector memory CD45RA+ cells. Sequenced input: naive CD8+ T cells from PBMCs. Receptors were obtained from a young man in good health. Some clones in this sample may be carry-over from other donors' samples.

CDR3 coding DNA: TGCGCCAGCAGCCAAGATGGGACTAGCGGGAGGCTGAACACCGGGGAGCTGTTTTTT. As protein: CASSQDGTSGRLNTGELFF. The rearrangement uses TRBV4-1 and TRBJ2-2, with 15 bases lining up with TRBD2. V gave up 0 bases and J gave up 1 base; unmatched junction bases: 3. CDR3 length: 19 residues. The V gene's germline CDR1 is MGHRA and CDR2 YSYEKL.

J is TRBJ2-5 and V is TRBV7-9, with D tentatively TRBD1 (5 bases). V lost 5 bases and J lost 13, with 14 bases in between. The CDR3 loop spans 11 amino acids. Germline CDR1 SEHNR, CDR2 FQNEAQ (reference sequence). This CDR3 is CASSTGSTTYF. Here the CDR3 DNA reads TGTGCCAGCAGCACAGGTAGTACAACGTACTTC.

The chain uses TRBV5-8 and TRBJ1-2; a weak D match, TRBD1 (6 bases). Germline CDR1 SGHTS, CDR2 YDEGEE. Between the trimmed V and J ends, which lost 0 bases and 8 bases, there was a span of 17 bases. The CDR3 is 15 amino acids. CDR3 DNA: TGTGCCAGCAGCTTGGAGACAGGCCCCTTGGAAGGCTACACCTTC. Translation: CASSLETGPLEGYTF.

In nucleotides, the CDR3 is TGTGCCAGCAGCTTAAGGTCTGGGACCGGGGAGCTGTTTTTT. This sequence encodes CASSLRSGTGELFF. This sequence joins TRBV11-2 and TRBJ2-2; the D is unclear. This CDR3 spans 14 amino acids. Germline V gene lookup returns CDR1 SGHAT and CDR2 FQNNGV. V shed 2 bases and J shed 5 bases, with 9 bases lying between them.

The rearrangement joins TRBV19 to TRBJ1-1, with unresolved D. Trimming pared 8 bases from V and 2 bases from J, leaving 12 bases between. The V gene's germline CDR1 is LNHDA and CDR2 SQIVND (reference sequence). The CDR3 consists of 13 residues. The CDR3 sequence: CASRMGINTEAFF. The CDR3 nucleotides are TGTGCCAGTCGGATGGGCATTAACACTGAAGCTTTCTTT. Variable domain in full (rest from reference TRBV19 and TRBJ1-1): DGGITQSPKYLFRKEGQNVTLSCEQNLNHDAMYWYRQDPGQGLRLIYYSQIVNDFQKGDIAEGYSVSREKKESFPLTVTSAQKNPTAFYLCASRMGINTEAFFGQGTRLTVV.

The V gene is TRBV11-2, the J gene TRBJ1-1; D not certain. This CDR3 region has 16 residues. With 3 bases removed from V and 0 bases from J, the gap between germline ends came to 14 bases. The germline CDR1 and CDR2 sequences are SGHAT and FQNNGV. The CDR3 coding sequence is TGTGCCAGCAGCTTCGGCAGAAACGGGGTGAACACTGAAGCTTTCTTT. Amino acids: CASSFGRNGVNTEAFF.

J is TRBJ1-2 and V is TRBV7-9; D gene ambiguous. Germline loops: CDR1 SEHNR, CDR2 FQNEAQ (reference sequence). This CDR3 comprises 16 residues. Trimming took 1 base from V and 4 from J, leaving 16 bases between them. This CDR3 is CASSLDLAEMTYGYTF. CDR3 coding DNA: TGTGCCAGCAGCTTAGACCTGGCCGAGATGACCTATGGCTACACCTTC.